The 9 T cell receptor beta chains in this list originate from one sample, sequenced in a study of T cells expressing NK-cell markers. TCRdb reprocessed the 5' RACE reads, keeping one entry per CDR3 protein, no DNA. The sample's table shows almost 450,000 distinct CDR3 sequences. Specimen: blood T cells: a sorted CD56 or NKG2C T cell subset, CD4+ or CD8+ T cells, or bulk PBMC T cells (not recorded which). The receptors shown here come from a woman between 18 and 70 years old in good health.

This CDR3 reads CAAGLPGDTQYF. The chain has TRBV6-5 and TRBJ2-3; TCRdb's D gene call, TRBD2, goes unchecked for lack of DNA. CDR3 length equals 12 residues. Germline CDR1 MNHEY, CDR2 SVGAGI.

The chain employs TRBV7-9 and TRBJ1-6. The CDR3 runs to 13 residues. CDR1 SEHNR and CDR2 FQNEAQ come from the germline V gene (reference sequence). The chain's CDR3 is CASSLNYNSPLHF.

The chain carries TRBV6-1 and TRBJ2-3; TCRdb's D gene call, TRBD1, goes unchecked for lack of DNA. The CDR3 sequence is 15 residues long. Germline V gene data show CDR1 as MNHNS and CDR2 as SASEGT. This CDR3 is CASRAGQGVADTQYF.

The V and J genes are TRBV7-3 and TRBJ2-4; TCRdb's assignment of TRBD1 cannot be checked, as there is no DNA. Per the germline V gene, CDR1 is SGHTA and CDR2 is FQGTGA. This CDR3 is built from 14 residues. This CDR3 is CASSAHRVRNIQYF.

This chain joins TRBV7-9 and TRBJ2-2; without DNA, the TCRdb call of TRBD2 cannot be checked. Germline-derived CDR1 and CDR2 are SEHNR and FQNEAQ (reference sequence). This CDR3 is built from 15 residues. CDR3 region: CASSLLVADAGELFF.

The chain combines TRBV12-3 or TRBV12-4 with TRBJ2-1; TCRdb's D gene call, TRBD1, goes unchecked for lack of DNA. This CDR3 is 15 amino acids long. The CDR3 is CASSFSGTGGIEQFF.

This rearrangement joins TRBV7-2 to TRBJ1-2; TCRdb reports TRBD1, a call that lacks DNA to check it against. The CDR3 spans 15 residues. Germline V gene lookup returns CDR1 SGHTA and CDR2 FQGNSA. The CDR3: CASSFGRENNYGYTF. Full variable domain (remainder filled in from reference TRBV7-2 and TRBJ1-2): GAGVSQSPSNKVTEKGKDVELRCDPISGHTALYWYRQSLGQGLEFLIYFQGNSAPDKSGLPSDRFSAERTGGSVSTLTIQRTQQEDSAVYLCASSFGRENNYGYTFGSGTRLTVV.

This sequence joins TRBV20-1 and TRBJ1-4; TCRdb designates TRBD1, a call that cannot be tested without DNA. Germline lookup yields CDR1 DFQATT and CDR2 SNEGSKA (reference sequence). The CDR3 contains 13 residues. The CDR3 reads CSGLTGLDEKLFF.

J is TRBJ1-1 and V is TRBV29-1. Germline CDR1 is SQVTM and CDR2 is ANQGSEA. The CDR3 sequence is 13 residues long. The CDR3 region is CSVEDLGPSEAFF.